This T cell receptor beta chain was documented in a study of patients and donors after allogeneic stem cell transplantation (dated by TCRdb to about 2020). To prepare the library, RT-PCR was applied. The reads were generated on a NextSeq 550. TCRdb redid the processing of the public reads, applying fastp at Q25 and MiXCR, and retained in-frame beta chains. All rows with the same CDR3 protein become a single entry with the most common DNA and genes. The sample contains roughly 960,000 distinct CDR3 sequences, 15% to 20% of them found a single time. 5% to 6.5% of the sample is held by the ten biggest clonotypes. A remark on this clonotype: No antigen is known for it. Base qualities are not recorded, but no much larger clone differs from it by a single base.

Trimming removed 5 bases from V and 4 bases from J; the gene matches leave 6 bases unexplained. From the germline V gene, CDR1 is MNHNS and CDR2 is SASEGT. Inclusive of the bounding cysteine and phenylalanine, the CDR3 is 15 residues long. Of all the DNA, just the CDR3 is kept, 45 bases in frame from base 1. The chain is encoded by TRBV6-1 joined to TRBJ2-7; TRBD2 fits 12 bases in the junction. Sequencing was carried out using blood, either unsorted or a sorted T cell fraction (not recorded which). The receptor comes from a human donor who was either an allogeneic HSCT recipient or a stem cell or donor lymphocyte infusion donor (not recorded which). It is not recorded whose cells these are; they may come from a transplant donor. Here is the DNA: TGTGCCAGCAGTCGCCGGACTAGCGGGACATACGAGCAGTACTTC. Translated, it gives CASSRRTSGTYEQYF.